The sequence of this T cell receptor (beta chain) was determined in a study of blood T cell repertoires in COVID-19. Study background: PBMCs, B-cell-depleted T cells, or T cells were the source of the cDNA or gDNA that made up the material.

V gave up 0 bases and J gave up 8 bases, with 14 bases separating them. The CDR3 runs 15 residues. Germline CDR1 and CDR2: SGHRS and YFSETQ. Original analysis: Reference gene primer amplification yielded estimated nucleated cell counts. Some clones are missing from TCRdb's copy, which holds only in-frame ones; the method was immunoSEQ multiplex PCR. The DNA gave D and trimming, while V, J and clone size come from that table. Of almost 400,000 clones listed, roughly 86% are singletons. A Seattle source enrolled patients during active infection and followed them longitudinally. Material for sequencing was peripheral blood. The rearrangement joins TRBV5-1 to TRBJ1-4; maybe TRBD1 (6 bases). The clonotype comes from a woman aged 55-70 years with COVID-19, enrolled during active disease. The CDR3 bases are TGCGCCAGCAGCTTGGCGGGGGGCCTAAACGAAAAACTGTTTTTT. This codes for CASSLAGGLNEKLFF.